This T cell receptor (beta chain) was recorded in a study of T cells in Graves' hyperthyroidism and ophthalmopathy (dated by TCRdb to between 2018 and 2021). Describing the broader study: Peripheral blood samples were taken at initial diagnosis, before any treatment was given. The study also compared thyroid tissue and blood T-cell repertoires from roughly six Graves' hyperthyroidism patients. According to the paper, TCR Vbeta CDR3 sequencing was carried out on over 130 peripheral blood samples, which came from under 50 ophthalmopathy, around 75 hyperthyroidism and approximately 17 progressor patients. Whether ophthalmopathy could be predicted prospectively was tested in an independent validation cohort made up of under 20 hyperthyroidism patients plus 17 patients who later progressed to ophthalmopathy. Once sampling was done, hyperthyroidism patients were given methimazole at a starting dose of 30 mg daily, whereas ophthalmopathy patients were given high-dose intravenous methylprednisolone. The 75 to 100 discovery patients were randomly split 7:3 into training and test sets. To identify TCR V-J signatures that set the groups apart, the researchers used a discovery cohort of about a hundred patients, made up of around 40 with Graves' ophthalmopathy and some 58 with stable Graves' hyperthyroidism. Study-level results and caveats: In validation, progression to ophthalmopathy was predicted by the model with nearly 71% sensitivity and nearly 75% specificity, a median of roughly 6.4 months before onset. A model built on a 13 V-J signature distinguished ophthalmopathy from stable hyperthyroidism, reaching about 88% sensitivity and around 81% specificity in cross-validation and 80%/75% in testing. Sample size was not statistically predetermined, and blinding of investigators to group allocation was not performed. Most expanded thyroid clonotypes (frequency above 0.001) were also found in blood, which suggests that blood repertoires may mirror thyroid immune responses.

The hyperthyroidism patients were between 18 and 65 years old and newly diagnosed, with a disease duration of less than 2 months. Patients with uncontrolled infections, other autoimmune diseases, pregnancy or lactation were excluded. Diagnoses relied on clinical symptoms, serum thyroxine and TRAb, thyroid ultrasound and orbital computed tomography. Blood from progressor patients was drawn when they were first diagnosed with hyperthyroidism, before any ophthalmopathy symptoms appeared. PBMCs were isolated from more than 9 ml of fresh peripheral blood by Ficoll-Paque density gradient centrifugation. Progressor patients were defined as those initially diagnosed with Graves' hyperthyroidism in whom ophthalmopathy developed during follow-up. Total RNA was extracted with Trizol reagent, and quality was checked on an Agilent 2100 Bioanalyzer. Amplification of TCR beta CDR3 regions was carried out from RNA transcripts. The first round of RT-PCR for the TCR CDR3 was performed with the HTBI primer set and the Qiagen OneStep RT-PCR kit. Libraries were constructed in a second round of multiplex PCR, after which size selection and purification were carried out. Sequencing of the libraries was done on an Illumina HiSeq2000 using paired-end 100 bp reads. The source study handled its data this way. SOAPnuke was used to process the raw data, removing reads that contained adapters or uncalled bases, had a mean Phred below 15, or lacked an exact match to the constant primer or identifier. High-quality paired reads were merged with COPE v1.2.5, and unique nucleotide sequences were defined as clonotypes. MiTCR v1.1 was used to align the clonotypes against IMGT TRBV, TRBD and TRBJ reference segments. The analysis included only V-J combinations with a frequency above 0.0001, which together covered around 99% of the repertoires. The TCS score was defined as the ratio of F50 (clonal expansion) to E x V (chaos), calculated using BLOSUM62-based TCRdist between CDR3 peptides within each V-J. Welch's t-statistics and random forest reduced roughly 540 V-J features to about 12, which were used in a naive Bayes classifier (R e1071). TCRdb itself trimmed the public reads at Q25 with fastp, ran MiXCR and retained productive beta chains. When rows share a CDR3 protein, they turn into one entry using the most common DNA and genes. TCRdb's processing, not the study's, gives the V and J calls here. Across this sample there are more than 300,000 distinct CDR3 sequences, with about a sixth seen only once. Of the sample, 30% to 40% is held by the ten largest clones.

Remarks on this clonotype: Its antigen is not yet known. The sample holds no much larger clone one base away, and base qualities are not on file.

V gives up 2 bases and J gives up 0 bases, and the segment between their germline ends measures 11 bases. In the germline V gene, CDR1 corresponds to MNHEY and CDR2 to SVGAGI. From the cysteine up to the phenylalanine, the CDR3 has a length of 16 residues. Just CDR3 DNA is preserved here, 48 bases in frame from base 1. The specimen sequenced was blood. The V gene is TRBV6-5 and the J gene is TRBJ2-4, with the D gene not confidently named. The receptor comes from a woman between 25 and 40 years old with Graves' hyperthyroidism that later progressed to Graves' ophthalmopathy. CDR3 loop: CASSYPPKIAKNIQYF. The base sequence is TGTGCCAGCAGTTACCCCCCAAAGATAGCCAAAAACATTCAGTACTTC.